A selection of T cell receptor beta chains follows, all from one sample in a study of blood T cell repertoires in COVID-19. Profiling relied on immunoSEQ multiplex PCR, and the TCRdb table lists in-frame clones only, not all of them. Among approximately 26,000 clones, nearly 90% were seen once, and the ten largest hold more than 1.5%. Specimen: peripheral blood. The receptors come from a woman aged 55-75 years with active COVID-19. Each CDR3 is given with its conserved first and last residue. Each record gives: D gene, J gene, clone size, V gene, CDR3 protein, CDR3 DNA. A D gene is named only where the DNA matches it firmly. The size entry is marked missing in some rows and otherwise reads once, few, many or a size class.

NA | TRBJ2-1 | NA | TRBV4-2 | CASSQDRAGINEQFF | TGTGCCAGCAGCCAAGATAGGGCGGGGATCAATGAGCAGTTCTTC
TRBD2 | TRBJ2-1 | NA | TRBV28 | CASSVPGAGEWHEQFF | TGTGCCAGCAGTGTCCCTGGAGCGGGAGAATGGCATGAGCAGTTCTTC
TRBD1 | TRBJ2-5 | NA | TRBV4-3 | CASSQVRYRDRLLYETQYF | TGCGCCAGCAGCCAAGTACGATACCGGGACAGGCTCCTTTATGAGACCCAGTACTTC
NA | TRBJ1-2 | NA | TRBV5-4 | CASTLITGNQGYTF | TGTGCCAGCACCCTAATAACAGGGAATCAAGGCTACACCTTC
TRBD2 | TRBJ2-5 | NA | TRBV7-8 | CASSLGLAGAGQETQYF | TGTGCCAGCAGCTTAGGGCTAGCGGGGGCGGGCCAAGAGACCCAGTACTTC
TRBD1 | TRBJ1-5 | NA | TRBV6-6 | CASSPQGAMLQHF | TGTGCCAGCAGTCCACAGGGGGCAATGCTCCAGCATTTT
NA | TRBJ2-1 | NA | TRBV25-1 | CASSEPGLYEQFF | TGTGCCAGCAGTGAGCCCGGACTATATGAGCAGTTCTTC
NA | TRBJ1-5 | NA | TRBV24-1 | CATSDLTAGQPQHF | TGTGCCACCAGTGACCTGACAGCCGGTCAGCCCCAGCATTTT
TRBD1 | TRBJ1-1 | NA | TRBV5-4 | CASTRDRESFLWTEAFF | TGTGCCAGCACAAGGGACAGGGAGAGCTTTTTATGGACTGAAGCTTTCTTT
TRBD2 | TRBJ2-1 | NA | TRBV4-2 | CASSQESGRVIEQFF | TGTGCCAGCAGCCAAGAAAGCGGGAGGGTAATTGAGCAGTTCTTC
TRBD1 | TRBJ1-5 | once | TRBV28 | CASSLMLQGSDQPQHF | TGTGCCAGCAGTTTGATGTTACAGGGGAGCGATCAGCCCCAGCATTTT